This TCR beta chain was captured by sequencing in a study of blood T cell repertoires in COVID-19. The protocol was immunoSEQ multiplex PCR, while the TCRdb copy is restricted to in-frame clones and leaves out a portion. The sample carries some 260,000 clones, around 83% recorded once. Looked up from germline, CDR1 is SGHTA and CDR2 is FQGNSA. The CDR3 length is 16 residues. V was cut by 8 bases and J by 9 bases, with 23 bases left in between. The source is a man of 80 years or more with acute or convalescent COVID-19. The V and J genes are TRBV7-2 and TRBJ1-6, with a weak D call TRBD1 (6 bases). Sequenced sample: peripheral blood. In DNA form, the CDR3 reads TGTGCCAGCGCCCGGGACACTCAACTAGGGGGTTCACCCCTCCACTTT. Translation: CASARDTQLGGSPLHF. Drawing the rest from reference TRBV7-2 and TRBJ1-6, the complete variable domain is GAGVSQSPSNKVTEKGKDVELRCDPISGHTALYWYRQSLGQGLEFLIYFQGNSAPDKSGLPSDRFSAERTGGSVSTLTIQRTQQEDSAVYLCASARDTQLGGSPLHFGNGTRLTVT.